A selection of T cell receptor beta chains follows, all from one sample in a study of blood T cell repertoires in COVID-19. TCRdb's copy holds only in-frame clones and misses some; the assay was immunoSEQ multiplex PCR. The sample contains over 200,000 clones, more than 85% of which appear only once. Sequencing was done on a sample of peripheral blood. These TCRs come from a person aged 18-30 years with COVID-19, enrolled during active disease. Both conserved end residues are part of each CDR3. D genes are given only for firm matches. Expanded clones are given a class, and other clones once, few, many or no size at all.

.,TRBV10-3,TRBJ1-4,.,CAALSDRRQARVEKLFF,TGTGCCGCCTTGTCCGACAGGCGGCAGGCTCGAGTTGAAAAACTGTTTTTT
.,TRBV12-3/TRBV12-4,TRBJ1-1,TRBD1,CASSPQGAAEAFF,TGTGCCAGCAGTCCACAGGGGGCTGCTGAAGCTTTCTTT
.,TRBV6-5,TRBJ1-2,TRBD1,CASTEDRGNFGYTF,TGTGCCAGCACCGAAGACAGGGGTAATTTTGGCTACACCTTC
.,TRBV7-9,TRBJ2-5,.,CASSSGLEETQYF,TGTGCCAGCAGCTCGGGACTGGAAGAGACCCAGTACTTC
.,TRBV6-5,TRBJ2-1,TRBD2,CAVLPSGIRDEQFF,TGTGCCGTCCTCCCTAGCGGGATCAGGGATGAGCAGTTCTTC
.,TRBV28,TRBJ2-1,TRBD2,CASDTPWEGGEQFF,TGTGCCAGCGACACTCCTTGGGAGGGAGGTGAGCAGTTCTTC
.,TRBV24-1,TRBJ2-5,TRBD1,CATSDQTGEYQETQYF,TGTGCCACCAGTGACCAGACAGGGGAGTACCAAGAGACCCAGTACTTC
.,TRBV19,TRBJ2-7,TRBD2,CASSPAGASYEQYF,TGTGCCAGTAGTCCAGCGGGAGCCTCCTACGAGCAGTACTTC
.,TRBV4-2,TRBJ2-7,TRBD2,CASSQDDRASGRAPFYEQYF,TGTGCCAGCAGCCAAGATGATCGGGCTAGCGGGAGGGCCCCATTCTACGAGCAGTACTTC
.,TRBV28,TRBJ1-5,TRBD1,CASRDTGEEQPQHF,TGTGCCAGCAGAGATACAGGGGAGGAGCAGCCCCAGCATTTT
.,TRBV27,TRBJ2-7,.,CASSLAPGAYEQYF,TGTGCCAGCAGTTTGGCGCCGGGGGCCTACGAGCAGTACTTC
.,TRBV6-2/TRBV6-3,TRBJ2-7,TRBD1,CASSYSRRDSSYEQYF,TGTGCCAGCAGTTACTCGCGACGGGACAGCTCCTACGAGCAGTACTTC
.,TRBV24-1,TRBJ1-5,.,CATSDPFSDSNQPQHF,TGTGCCACCAGTGATCCATTTAGCGACAGCAATCAGCCCCAGCATTTT
.,TRBV19,TRBJ1-5,TRBD1,CASRETGVSNQPQHF,TGTGCCAGTAGGGAAACAGGGGTAAGCAATCAGCCCCAGCATTTT
.,TRBV5-1,TRBJ2-3,.,CASMRASSTDTQYF,TGCGCCAGCATGCGTGCCTCTAGCACAGATACGCAGTATTTT
.,TRBV13,TRBJ1-3,.,CASSLPGGHGNTIYF,TGTGCCAGCAGCTTACCGGGGGGCCATGGAAACACCATATATTTT
.,TRBV7-8,TRBJ2-7,.,CASSLAKAAEQYF,TGTGCCAGCAGCTTAGCTAAGGCGGCCGAGCAGTACTTC
.,TRBV7-2,TRBJ2-2,.,CASSKQGWGTGELFF,TGTGCCAGCAGTAAACAGGGATGGGGCACCGGGGAGCTGTTTTTT
once,TRBV6-2/TRBV6-3,TRBJ2-6,.,CASSPEDSSGANVLTF,TGTGCCAGCAGCCCTGAAGACAGCTCTGGGGCCAACGTCCTGACTTTC
.,TRBV5-1,TRBJ2-4,TRBD2,CASSLEAGANIQYF,TGCGCCAGCAGCTTGGAAGCGGGGGCAAACATTCAGTACTTC
.,TRBV5-1,TRBJ2-7,TRBD1,CASARMDRGQEQYF,TGCGCCAGCGCCCGGATGGACAGGGGGCAAGAGCAGTACTTC
.,TRBV19,TRBJ2-1,TRBD2,CASFGEGTSASYNEQFF,TGTGCCAGCTTTGGGGAGGGGACCTCGGCCTCCTACAATGAGCAGTTCTTC
.,TRBV12-3/TRBV12-4,TRBJ1-2,.,CASSPGQIYGYTF,TGTGCCAGCAGCCCAGGACAGATCTATGGCTACACCTTC
.,TRBV9,TRBJ2-1,TRBD2,CASSVSGSPYNEQFF,TGTGCCAGCAGCGTAAGCGGGAGCCCCTACAATGAGCAGTTCTTC
.,TRBV23-1,TRBJ2-1,TRBD2,CASSQSGGLAGEEQFF,TGCGCCAGCAGTCAATCGGGGGGGTTAGCGGGAGAAGAGCAGTTCTTC
.,TRBV5-5,TRBJ1-1,.,CASSLSGWYGTEAFF,TGTGCCAGCAGCTTGTCGGGGTGGTACGGCACTGAAGCTTTCTTT
.,TRBV7-3,TRBJ1-4,TRBD1,CASTGTGSELGAEKLFF,TGTGCCAGCACCGGGACAGGGTCTGAGTTGGGTGCCGAAAAACTGTTTTTT
.,TRBV9,TRBJ1-1,TRBD1,CASSGGTGVNTEAFF,TGTGCCAGCAGCGGGGGGACAGGGGTGAACACTGAAGCTTTCTTT
.,TRBV6-6,TRBJ1-2,.,CATQDRDMDYGYTF,TGTGCCACCCAGGATCGTGATATGGACTATGGCTACACCTTC
.,TRBV13,TRBJ2-1,TRBD2,CASSQGLAENNEQFF,TGTGCCAGCAGCCAGGGACTAGCGGAGAACAATGAGCAGTTCTTC
.,TRBV24-1,TRBJ1-1,TRBD1,CATSVDRGQLVGAFF,TGTGCCACCAGTGTGGACAGGGGGCAGTTAGTTGGGGCTTTCTTT
once,TRBV6-5,TRBJ1-3,TRBD1,CASRPGTGFGNTIYF,TGTGCCAGCAGACCCGGGACAGGGTTCGGAAACACCATATATTTT
.,TRBV2,TRBJ1-1,TRBD1,CASMVLRTGMNTEAFF,TGTGCCAGCATGGTCTTGAGGACAGGGATGAACACTGAAGCTTTCTTT
once,TRBV7-9,TRBJ2-4,TRBD2,CASSGPGGKNIQYF,TGTGCCAGCAGCGGCCCCGGGGGGAAAAACATTCAGTACTTC
once,TRBV6-6,TRBJ2-1,TRBD2,CASRQLAGLYNEQFF,TGTGCCAGCAGGCAACTAGCGGGCCTTTACAATGAGCAGTTCTTC
.,TRBV19,TRBJ2-1,TRBD1,CASSTQGQGATYNEQFF,TGTGCCAGTAGTACGCAGGGACAGGGGGCAACCTACAATGAGCAGTTCTTC
.,TRBV7-9,TRBJ1-1,TRBD1,CASSSSRGNRTEAFF,TGTGCCAGCTCTTCCTCCAGGGGGAATAGAACTGAAGCTTTCTTT